Described below is a single T cell receptor beta chain sequence and its context. The record originates from a study of cytomegalovirus exposure and HLA in healthy donors. Both 60 Vbeta primers and 13 Jbeta primers went into the PCR. This table comes from immunoSEQ multiplex PCR, and its TCRdb copy is limited to in-frame clones, with some not included. The sample includes about 57,000 clones, roughly four fifths of them seen just once. This CDR3 is 17 amino acids long. V lost 1 base, J lost 4 bases, and 8 bases stayed unmatched. Germline values: CDR1 SGHNT, CDR2 YENEEA. The rearrangement uses TRBV11-3 and TRBJ2-1; 9 bases fit TRBD1. The receptor was derived from a man under 40 in good health and CMV-seronegative. The material sequenced was PBMCs. As DNA, the CDR3 is TGTGCCAGCAGCTTAGTATCCGGGACAGGGACGTACAATGAGCAGTTCTTC. Its protein product is CASSLVSGTGTYNEQFF.